One and the same sample provided the 5 T cell receptor beta chains below, sequenced in a study of OX40 agonist ivuxolimab in advanced cancers. The assay was immunoSEQ multiplex PCR, and TCRdb's table has in-frame clones only and misses some. Here the sample spans around 81,000 clones, around 80% being singletons. This sample comprised CD4+ or CD8+ T cells sorted from blood, obtained in a trial of the OX40 agonist ivuxolimab. These receptor sequences come from an adult with an advanced solid tumor such as melanoma, head and neck, liver or kidney cancer.

J is TRBJ2-7 and V is TRBV29-1; D possibly corresponds to TRBD2 (5 bases). Germline V gene lookup returns CDR1 SQVTM and CDR2 ANQGSEA. V gave up 5 bases and J gave up 1 base, with 12 bases separating them. The CDR3 contains 13 residues. The CDR3 loop reads CSVIPRESYEQYF. The CDR3 DNA sequence: TGCAGCGTTATCCCTCGGGAATCCTACGAGCAGTACTTC.

The chain carries TRBV28 and TRBJ1-2, with D uncertain. Per the germline V gene, CDR1 is MDHEN and CDR2 is SYDVKM. The CDR3 has 11 residues. Deletions cut 6 bases from V and 8 bases from J, with 10 bases between. The CDR3 region has the DNA TGTGCCAGCAGCGCGAAAAACGGCTACACCTTC. Protein: CASSAKNGYTF.

The CDR3, as DNA: TGTGCCAGCAGCGCCTACGAGAGAACAGGGGTCGAGCAGTACTTC. As protein: CASSAYERTGVEQYF. The gene calls are TRBV9 and TRBJ2-7; the match to TRBD1 covers 7 bases. CDR3 length: 15 amino acids. Germline assignment: CDR1 SGDLS and CDR2 YYNGEE. With V trimmed by 3 bases and J by 6 bases, 12 bases remained unmatched.

This clone showed up many times. This sequence joins TRBV28 and TRBJ1-6; D is uncertain. Germline V lookup: CDR1 MDHEN, CDR2 SYDVKM. Trimming took off 7 bases at V and 10 bases at J, with 20 bases between the two ends. The CDR3 has 15 amino acids. CDR3 nucleotides: TGTGCCAGCACCTTGGACCCTGGAGTTTTCTCACCCCTCCACTTT. It codes for CASTLDPGVFSPLHF.

V gene TRBV5-1 combines with J gene TRBJ2-7, with 9 bases aligning to TRBD1. Looked up from germline, CDR1 is SGHRS and CDR2 is YFSETQ. With V trimmed by 2 bases and J by 2 bases, 8 bases remained unmatched. The length of the CDR3 is 16 residues. The chain's CDR3 is CASSLSSGTGTYEQYF. Here the CDR3 DNA reads TGCGCCAGCAGCTTAAGTTCCGGGACAGGGACCTACGAGCAGTACTTC. Full variable domain (missing parts from reference TRBV5-1 and TRBJ2-7): KAGVTQTPRYLIKTRGQQVTLSCSPISGHRSVSWYQQTPGQGLQFLFEYFSETQRNKGNFPGRFSGRQFSNSRSEMNVSTLELGDSALYLCASSLSSGTGTYEQYFGPGTRLTVT.